These 21 T cell receptor beta chains were sequenced from one sample in a study of OX40 agonist ivuxolimab in advanced cancers. The method behind the library was the immunoSEQ multiplex PCR assay. Held by TCRdb, this immuneACCESS table contains in-frame sequences only and omits some clones. Under half of the omission traces to an unresolved V gene where checked; the cause of the rest is unknown. The sample table contains about 100,000 clones; only one count was recorded for approximately 90% of them. The ten biggest clones cover around 0.58% of the sample. The sample here was CD4+ or CD8+ T cells sorted from blood, taken in a trial of the OX40 agonist ivuxolimab. These receptors came from an adult with an advanced solid tumor such as melanoma, head and neck, liver or kidney cancer.

This chain connects TRBV19 to TRBJ1-2; D gene uncertain. The CDR3 runs 14 residues. Trimming left V 10 bases short and J 5 bases short, with 20 bases between. CDR1 is LNHDA and CDR2 is SQIVND in the germline V gene (reference sequence). DNA of the CDR3: TGTGCCACTAAGCCCGACCGCTCCGAATATGGCTACACCTTC. Its translation is CATKPDRSEYGYTF.

The rearrangement links TRBV14 to TRBJ1-1; a weak D match, TRBD1 (6 bases). Germline V gene lookup returns CDR1 SGHDN and CDR2 FVKESK. V gave up 2 bases and J gave up 5 bases, with 24 bases separating them. This CDR3 has 18 amino acids. The CDR3: CASSQRRGRGVWETEAFF. CDR3 sequence (DNA): TGTGCCAGCAGCCAACGCCGGGGCAGGGGTGTTTGGGAGACTGAAGCTTTCTTT.

The genes are TRBV7-9 and TRBJ1-5, with D tentatively TRBD1 (5 bases). The CDR3 has 15 amino acids. Trimming took 4 bases from V and 1 from J, leaving 11 bases between them. Germline CDR1 SEHNR, CDR2 FQNEAQ (reference sequence). The CDR3 loop is CASSSSGGSNQPQHF. The CDR3 DNA sequence: TGTGCCAGCAGCTCATCGGGGGGGAGCAATCAGCCCCAGCATTTT.

The rearrangement joins TRBV6-5 to TRBJ2-3; the D is unclear. The CDR3 runs 14 residues. Deletions cut 6 bases from V and 0 bases from J, with 10 bases between. Germline CDR1 is MNHEY and CDR2 is SVGAGI. In DNA form, the CDR3 reads TGTGCCAGCAGCCCAAGCCCTAGCACAGATACGCAGTATTTT. Its translation: CASSPSPSTDTQYF.

The rearrangement joins TRBV9 to TRBJ2-2; D is perhaps TRBD2 (5 bases). This CDR3 has 15 amino acids. CDR1 is SGDLS and CDR2 is YYNGEE in the germline V gene. Deletions cut 4 bases from V and 4 bases from J, with 14 bases between. In nucleotides, the CDR3 is TGTGCCAGCAGCCCCCACCAGGCGGGCACCGGGGAGCTGTTTTTT. Translation: CASSPHQAGTGELFF.

V and J are TRBV30 and TRBJ2-7, with D perhaps given as TRBD1 or TRBD2 (5 bases each). V was cut by 1 base and J by 6 bases, with 19 bases left in between. This CDR3 region has 15 residues. Germline CDR1 reads GTSNPN; CDR2 reads SVGIG (reference sequence). This CDR3 is CAWSETGRQSSEQYF. Written as DNA, the CDR3 is TGTGCCTGGAGTGAGACGGGACGCCAATCAAGCGAGCAGTACTTC.

This clone was recorded once. This chain joins TRBV9 and TRBJ2-7; TRBD1 might be the D (6 bases). CDR1 is SGDLS and CDR2 is YYNGEE in the germline V gene. V lost 0 bases and J lost 0, with 10 bases in between. CDR3 length: 15 amino acids. The CDR3 loop is CASSVADSTSYEQYF. Here the CDR3 DNA reads TGTGCCAGCAGCGTAGCGGACAGTACCTCCTACGAGCAGTACTTC.

This clone was seen once. V gene TRBV5-5 combines with J gene TRBJ2-7; D possibly matches TRBD1 or TRBD2 (6 bases each). The germline V gene encodes CDR1 SGHKS and CDR2 YYEKEE (reference sequence). The CDR3 sequence is 12 residues long. Trimming stripped 4 bases from V and 7 bases from J, with 12 bases between. The CDR3 nucleotides read TGTGCCAGCAGCCGCGAAGGGGGGGAGCAGTACTTC. Amino acids: CASSREGGEQYF.

This clone turned up a few times. The chain is built from TRBV25-1 and TRBJ1-2, with D uncertain. The CDR3 covers 12 residues. Trimming took off 10 bases at V and 4 bases at J, with 13 bases between the two ends. CDR1 is MGHDK and CDR2 is SYGVNS in the germline V gene. The CDR3 region is CATRDGPYGYTF. The CDR3 nucleotides are TGTGCCACCCGAGACGGACCCTATGGCTACACCTTC.

In its sample, this clone was seen a few times. The V call is TRBV6-5, the J call TRBJ2-3; 7 bases map to TRBD2. Germline V lookup: CDR1 MNHEY, CDR2 SVGAGI. The CDR3 length is 14 residues. V lost 6 bases, J lost 5 bases, and 8 bases stayed unmatched. The CDR3 DNA reads as TGTGCCAGCAGAATCAGCGGGGCAAGAGATACGCAGTATTTT. Translation: CASRISGARDTQYF.

This clone was detected only a few times. The J gene is TRBJ1-3, the V gene TRBV29-1; no clear D. V was shortened by 7 bases and J by 4 bases, with 8 bases between the two germline ends. Germline CDR1 and CDR2: SQVTM and ANQGSEA. The CDR3 length is 11 residues. The DNA of the CDR3 is TGCAGCGGAACAAAAGGAAACACCATATATTTT. Translation gives CSGTKGNTIYF.

Note on this clone: Germline and junction disagree at one end, which may indicate a read error. The V and J genes are TRBV7-2 and TRBJ2-5; D possibly corresponds to TRBD2 (6 bases). CDR3 length: 15 amino acids. The germline gives CDR1 SGHTA, CDR2 FQGNSA. CDR3 loop: CASSLASVYGLAQYF. CDR3 DNA sequence: TGTGCCAGCAGCCTAGCTAGCGTCTATGGTTTAGCCCAGTACTTC.

For the CDR3, the DNA is TGTGCCAGCAGTTACTCTCCTGTTATAGCGTCCTACGAGCAGTACTTC. This translates into CASSYSPVIASYEQYF. The V and J genes are TRBV6-5 and TRBJ2-7; tentative D call: TRBD2 (5 bases). V was cut by 0 bases and J by 1 base, with 13 bases left in between. The germline CDR1 and CDR2 sequences are MNHEY and SVGAGI. This CDR3 spans 16 amino acids.

The rearrangement links TRBV5-1 to TRBJ2-1, with 12 bases fitting TRBD2. The V gene's germline CDR1 is SGHRS and CDR2 YFSETQ. Trimming removed 0 bases from V and 7 bases from J; junction bases left unmatched: 2. CDR3 length equals 15 residues. CDR3 DNA: TGCGCCAGCAGCTTGGGACTAGCGGGAGATAATGAGCAGTTCTTC. Amino acids: CASSLGLAGDNEQFF.

The V and J genes are TRBV5-1 and TRBJ2-7; 9 bases fit TRBD2. Per the germline V gene, CDR1 is SGHRS and CDR2 is YFSETQ. With 4 bases clipped from V and 3 bases from J, the junction kept 8 bases outside the gene matches. The CDR3 length is 15 residues. The CDR3 region has the DNA TGCGCCAGCAGCAATAGCGGGGGTGGACTCTACGAGCAGTACTTC. Translating gives CASSNSGGGLYEQYF. The full variable domain, with the rest looked up from reference TRBV5-1 and TRBJ2-7, is KAGVTQTPRYLIKTRGQQVTLSCSPISGHRSVSWYQQTPGQGLQFLFEYFSETQRNKGNFPGRFSGRQFSNSRSEMNVSTLELGDSALYLCASSNSGGGLYEQYFGPGTRLTVT.

The rearrangement links TRBV5-1 to TRBJ2-5; 9 nucleotides match TRBD2. Germline V lookup: CDR1 SGHRS, CDR2 YFSETQ. The V gene end was trimmed by 1 base and the J gene end by 4 bases; junction bases not matched to a gene: 11. The CDR3 consists of 17 residues. The CDR3 bases are TGCGCCAGCAGCTTGTCGATAGCGGGAGTGAGGGGAGAGACCCAGTACTTC. Its protein product is CASSLSIAGVRGETQYF.

The chain is built from TRBV7-2 and TRBJ2-5; the match to TRBD2 covers 10 bases. CDR3 length: 16 residues. The V gene end was trimmed by 4 bases and the J gene end by 4 bases; junction bases not matched to a gene: 9. CDR1 and CDR2 (germline): SGHTA, FQGNSA. CDR3 loop: CASSSRMGLATETQYF. The CDR3 nucleotides read TGTGCCAGCAGCTCCCGAATGGGACTAGCGACAGAGACCCAGTACTTC.

V usage is TRBV6-1 and J usage is TRBJ1-5; 11 nucleotides align to TRBD1. V shed 3 bases, J shed 7 bases, and the junction held 5 bases outside the gene matches. Germline V CDR1 and CDR2: MNHNS, SASEGT. CDR3 length: 15 residues. The CDR3 DNA sequence: TGTGCCAGCAGTGACCGGGACAGGGGGAAACAGCCCCAGCATTTT. Translated: CASSDRDRGKQPQHF.

The CDR3 here is CASSENAAGGNQPQHF. Here the CDR3 DNA reads TGTGCCAGCAGTGAAAACGCGGCAGGGGGCAATCAGCCCCAGCATTTT. The gene calls are TRBV6-1 and TRBJ1-5; a weak D match, TRBD1 (6 bases). Germline CDR1 is MNHNS and CDR2 is SASEGT. CDR3 length: 16 amino acids. Trimming removed 2 bases from V and 2 bases from J, with 13 bases in between.

The V gene is TRBV29-1, the J gene TRBJ2-6; D may be TRBD2 (5 bases). Trimming left V 7 bases short and J 1 base short, with 8 bases between. The CDR3 contains 13 residues. The germline V gene encodes CDR1 SQVTM and CDR2 ANQGSEA. The CDR3 nucleotides are TGCAGCGCAGGACTGTCTGGGGCCAACGTCCTGACTTTC. It translates to CSAGLSGANVLTF.

The chain employs TRBV9 and TRBJ2-1, with unresolved D. The CDR3 is 14 residues long. The germline gives CDR1 SGDLS, CDR2 YYNGEE. Trimming took off 8 bases at V and 0 bases at J, with 12 bases between the two ends. The CDR3 loop reads CASRQVSSYNEQFF. In DNA, the CDR3 is TGTGCCAGTCGTCAGGTGAGCTCCTACAATGAGCAGTTCTTC.